A selection of T cell receptor beta chains follows, all from one sample in a study of blood T cell repertoires in COVID-19. This table comes from immunoSEQ multiplex PCR, and its TCRdb copy is limited to in-frame clones, with some not included. Here the sample spans around 250,000 clones, around 83% being singletons. The sequencing sample was made of peripheral blood. The receptor source for this set is a woman aged 40 to 50 who had recovered from COVID-19. CDR3s include the opening cysteine and the closing phenylalanine or tryptophan. The D gene is left open where the match is weak. Clone size is given for some rows only: seen once, a few or many times, or a class if the clone is expanded.

abundance	len	d_gene	v_gene	j_gene	CDR3aa	CDR3nt
.	13	.	TRBV4-1	TRBJ1-2	CASSRGAYYGYTF	TGCGCCAGCAGCCGGGGAGCCTACTATGGCTACACCTTC
.	12	TRBD2	TRBV29-1	TRBJ2-5	CSVQRDGKTQYF	TGCAGCGTCCAGCGGGACGGAAAGACCCAGTACTTC
once	15	TRBD1	TRBV10-3	TRBJ2-2	CAISGTGVNTGELFF	TGTGCCATCAGTGGGACAGGGGTGAACACCGGGGAGCTGTTTTTT
.	16	.	TRBV9	TRBJ1-1	CASTGGLGSGVTEAFF	TGTGCCAGCACCGGTGGACTCGGGTCAGGGGTCACTGAAGCTTTCTTT
.	14	.	TRBV6-1	TRBJ2-5	CASSEFASRETQYF	TGTGCCAGCAGTGAATTTGCGAGTCGGGAGACCCAGTACTTC
.	14	.	TRBV5-4	TRBJ2-7	CASSLGGAMDEQYF	TGTGCCAGCAGCTTGGGTGGGGCTATGGACGAGCAGTACTTC
.	15	.	TRBV7-3	TRBJ2-2	CASSNRVANTGELFF	TGTGCCAGCAGCAACAGGGTCGCGAACACCGGGGAGCTGTTTTTT
.	16	TRBD2	TRBV6-5	TRBJ2-7	CASSFSTGGSSYEQYF	TGTGCCAGCAGTTTCTCAACGGGGGGGAGCTCCTACGAGCAGTACTTC
.	12	.	TRBV5-1	TRBJ2-7	CASSQQGYEQYF	TGCGCCAGCAGCCAACAGGGATACGAGCAGTACTTC
.	13	TRBD1	TRBV5-1	TRBJ2-7	CASSPGQGNEQYF	TGCGCCAGCAGCCCGGGACAGGGTAACGAGCAGTACTTC
.	15	.	TRBV6-5	TRBJ2-7	CASSPLSGEFHEQYF	TGTGCCAGCAGTCCTCTATCGGGGGAATTCCACGAGCAGTACTTC
once	12	TRBD1	TRBV18	TRBJ2-7	CASSGQGREQYF	TGTGCCAGCTCGGGACAGGGGCGCGAGCAGTACTTC
.	13	.	TRBV7-3	TRBJ1-1	CASSLTIRTEAFF	TGTGCCAGCAGCTTAACTATCCGGACTGAAGCTTTCTTT
.	13	.	TRBV24-1	TRBJ2-7	CATSDLYRDEQYF	TGTGCCACCAGTGATTTATACAGGGACGAGCAGTACTTC
.	16	.	TRBV9	TRBJ2-3	CASSVVEDSSTDTQYF	TGTGCCAGCAGCGTAGTAGAGGATTCTAGCACAGATACGCAGTATTTT
once	15	.	TRBV11-2	TRBJ1-2	CASSLAAGVNYGYTF	TGTGCCAGCAGCTTAGCGGCAGGGGTTAACTATGGCTACACCTTC
.	14	TRBD1	TRBV7-9	TRBJ1-4	CASSQDRGNEKLFF	TGTGCCAGCAGCCAGGACAGGGGTAATGAAAAACTGTTTTTT
.	16	TRBD2	TRBV18	TRBJ2-7	CASSPPGQRGDHEQYF	TGTGCCAGCTCACCACCGGGCCAGCGGGGGGACCACGAGCAGTACTTC
few	19	.	TRBV4-1	TRBJ1-2	CASSPIHGGKRFFNYGYTF	TGCGCCAGCAGCCCCATACATGGAGGAAAGAGGTTTTTTAACTATGGCTACACCTTC
.	12	TRBD1	TRBV28	TRBJ1-1	CAGGQGRTEAFF	TGTGCCGGGGGACAGGGGAGAACTGAAGCTTTCTTT
few	17	TRBD2	TRBV4-1	TRBJ2-1	CASSLTSGGSHYNEQFF	TGCGCCAGCAGCCTCACTAGCGGGGGGTCACATTACAATGAGCAGTTCTTC
.	16	TRBD2	TRBV4-2	TRBJ2-1	CASSQVEPGLGSEQFF	TGTGCCAGCAGCCAAGTGGAGCCCGGACTAGGTAGTGAGCAGTTCTTC
few	17	TRBD2	TRBV3-1/TRBV3-2	TRBJ2-3	CASSPGVTSGGTDTQYF	TGTGCCAGCAGCCCCGGGGTCACTAGCGGGGGGACAGATACGCAGTATTTT
.	16	.	TRBV9	TRBJ1-6	CASSATTAGFDSPLHF	TGTGCCAGCAGCGCCACGACAGCGGGATTCGACTCACCCCTCCACTTT
.	15	TRBD2	TRBV28	TRBJ2-5	CASSFNWGGQETQYF	TGTGCCAGCAGTTTTAATTGGGGGGGGCAAGAGACCCAGTACTTC
.	15	TRBD2	TRBV4-2	TRBJ2-7	CASSQAGGGGYEQYF	TGTGCCAGCAGCCAAGCCGGCGGGGGTGGTTACGAGCAGTACTTC
.	13	.	TRBV12-3/TRBV12-4	TRBJ2-2	CASRGVNTGELFF	TGTGCCAGCAGAGGGGTAAACACCGGGGAGCTGTTTTTT
many	15	TRBD1	TRBV10-1	TRBJ1-1	CASSPSTGMNTEAFF	TGCGCCAGCAGCCCATCGACAGGGATGAACACTGAAGCTTTCTTT
.	17	TRBD1	TRBV6-4	TRBJ1-1	CASSDVLTGALSTEAFF	TGTGCCAGCAGTGACGTCCTGACAGGGGCGTTGAGCACTGAAGCTTTCTTT
.	16	.	TRBV5-5	TRBJ1-5	CASSLDRRYSNQPQHF	TGTGCCAGCAGCCTGGACAGAAGATATAGCAATCAGCCCCAGCATTTT
.	14	TRBD2	TRBV9	TRBJ2-3	CASRGGYSTDTQYF	TGTGCCAGTCGCGGGGGGTATAGCACAGATACGCAGTATTTT
.	15	TRBD1	TRBV4-1	TRBJ2-1	CASSTAGTGYNEQFF	TGCGCCAGCAGCACGGCCGGGACAGGATACAATGAGCAGTTCTTC
.	15	TRBD1	TRBV18	TRBJ1-1	CASSPEYRGFFEAFF	TGTGCCAGCTCACCAGAGTACAGGGGGTTTTTTGAAGCTTTCTTT
.	14	.	TRBV4-1	TRBJ1-2	CASSQEETGGGYTF	TGCGCCAGCAGCCAAGAAGAAACCGGCGGGGGCTACACCTTC
.	16	.	TRBV6-1	TRBJ1-4	CASSDFGGRTNEKLFF	TGTGCCAGCAGTGACTTTGGGGGGAGGACTAATGAAAAACTGTTTTTT
.	15	.	TRBV7-9	TRBJ1-6	CASSFEEGGTSPLHF	TGTGCCAGCAGTTTCGAAGAGGGCGGAACGTCGCCCCTCCACTTT
.	14	TRBD1	TRBV28	TRBJ1-1	CASSLPQGGTEAFF	TGTGCCAGCAGTCTCCCACAGGGGGGGACAGAAGCTTTCTTT
.	13	.	TRBV5-5	TRBJ1-5	CASSLSATQPQHF	TGTGCCAGCAGCTTGAGTGCTACTCAGCCCCAGCATTTT
.	15	.	TRBV15	TRBJ1-1	CATSILRRANTEAFF	TGTGCCACCAGCATACTAAGGAGGGCGAACACTGAAGCTTTCTTT
.	15	.	TRBV5-1	TRBJ2-7	CASSSLGSSLYEQYF	TGCGCCAGCAGCTCCCTAGGCAGTAGTCTATACGAGCAGTACTTC
.	13	TRBD2	TRBV12-3/TRBV12-4	TRBJ2-1	CASRTSGGAEQFF	TGTGCCAGCAGAACTAGCGGGGGAGCTGAGCAGTTCTTC
.	14	.	TRBV5-1	TRBJ2-2	CASREASNTGELFF	TGCGCCAGCAGAGAGGCGTCGAACACCGGGGAGCTGTTTTTT
.	15	.	TRBV6-6	TRBJ1-5	CASRVATRSNQPQHF	TGTGCCAGCAGGGTAGCGACCAGGAGCAATCAGCCCCAGCATTTT
.	14	.	TRBV15	TRBJ2-2	CATSRGQNTGELFF	TGTGCCACCAGCAGAGGGCAGAACACCGGGGAGCTGTTTTTT
.	16	TRBD2	TRBV5-5	TRBJ2-1	CASSLAPAGDYNEQFF	TGTGCCAGCAGCTTGGCCCCGGCGGGGGATTACAATGAGCAGTTCTTC